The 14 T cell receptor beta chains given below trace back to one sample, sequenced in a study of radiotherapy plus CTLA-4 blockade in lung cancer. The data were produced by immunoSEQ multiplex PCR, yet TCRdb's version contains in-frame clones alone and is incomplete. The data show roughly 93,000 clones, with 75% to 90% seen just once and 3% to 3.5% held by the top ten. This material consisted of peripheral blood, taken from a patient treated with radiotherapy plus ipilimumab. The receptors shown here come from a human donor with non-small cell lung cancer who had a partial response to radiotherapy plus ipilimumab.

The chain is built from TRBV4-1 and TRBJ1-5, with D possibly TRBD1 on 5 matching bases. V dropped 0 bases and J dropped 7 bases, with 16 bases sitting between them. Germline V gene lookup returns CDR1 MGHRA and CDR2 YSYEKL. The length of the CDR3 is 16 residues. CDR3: CASSQEAARVGQPQHF. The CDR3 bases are TGCGCCAGCAGCCAAGAGGCTGCCAGGGTAGGACAGCCCCAGCATTTT.

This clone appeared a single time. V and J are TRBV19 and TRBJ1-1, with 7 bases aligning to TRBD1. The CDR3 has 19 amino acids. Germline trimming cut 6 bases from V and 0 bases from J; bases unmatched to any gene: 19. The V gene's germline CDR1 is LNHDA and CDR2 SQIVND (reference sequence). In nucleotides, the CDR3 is TGTGCCAGTAGCACGAACACTGGGACAGCAAGCTTGATGAACACTGAAGCTTTCTTT. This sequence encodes CASSTNTGTASLMNTEAFF.

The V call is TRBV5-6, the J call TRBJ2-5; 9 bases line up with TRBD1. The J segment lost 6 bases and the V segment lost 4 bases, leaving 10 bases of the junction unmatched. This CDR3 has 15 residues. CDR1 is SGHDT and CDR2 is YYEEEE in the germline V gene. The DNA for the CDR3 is TGTGCCAGCAGCGGCCGGGACAGGGCTACGAAGACCCAGTACTTC. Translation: CASSGRDRATKTQYF. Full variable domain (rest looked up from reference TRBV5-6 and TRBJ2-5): DAGVTQSPTHLIKTRGQQVTLRCSPKSGHDTVSWYQQALGQGPQFIFQYYEEEERQRGNFPDRFSGHQFPNYSSELNVNALLLGDSALYLCASSGRDRATKTQYFGPGTRLLVL.

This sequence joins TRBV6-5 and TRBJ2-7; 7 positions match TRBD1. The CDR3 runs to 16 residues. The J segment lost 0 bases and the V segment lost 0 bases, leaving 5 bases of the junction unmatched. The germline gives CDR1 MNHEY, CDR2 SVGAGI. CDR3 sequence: CASSYSIRDSSYEQYF. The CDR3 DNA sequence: TGTGCCAGCAGTTACTCGATCCGGGACAGCTCCTACGAGCAGTACTTC.

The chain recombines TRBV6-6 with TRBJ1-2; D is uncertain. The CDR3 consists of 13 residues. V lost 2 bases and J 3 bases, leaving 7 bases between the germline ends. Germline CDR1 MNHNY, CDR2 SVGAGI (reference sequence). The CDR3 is CASSYKRDYGYTF. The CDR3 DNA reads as TGTGCCAGCAGTTACAAGCGGGACTATGGCTACACCTTC.

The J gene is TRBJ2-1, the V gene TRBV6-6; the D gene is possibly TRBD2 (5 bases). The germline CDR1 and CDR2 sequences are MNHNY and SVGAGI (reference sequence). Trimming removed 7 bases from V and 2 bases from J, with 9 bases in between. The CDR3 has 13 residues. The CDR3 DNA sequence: TGTGCCAGCACCGGGGTCCCCTACAATGAGCAGTTCTTC. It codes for CASTGVPYNEQFF.

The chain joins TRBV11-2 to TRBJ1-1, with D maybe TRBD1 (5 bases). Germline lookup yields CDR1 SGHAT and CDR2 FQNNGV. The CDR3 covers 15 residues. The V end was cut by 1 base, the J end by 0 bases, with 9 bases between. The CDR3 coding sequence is TGTGCCAGCAGCTTAGGACAGACCATGAACACTGAAGCTTTCTTT. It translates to CASSLGQTMNTEAFF.

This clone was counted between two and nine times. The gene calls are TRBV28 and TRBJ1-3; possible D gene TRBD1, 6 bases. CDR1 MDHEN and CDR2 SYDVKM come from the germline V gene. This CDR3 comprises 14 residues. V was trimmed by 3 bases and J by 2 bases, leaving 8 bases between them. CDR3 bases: TGTGCCAGCAGTTTGGCAGGGGCTGGAAACACCATATATTTT. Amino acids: CASSLAGAGNTIYF.

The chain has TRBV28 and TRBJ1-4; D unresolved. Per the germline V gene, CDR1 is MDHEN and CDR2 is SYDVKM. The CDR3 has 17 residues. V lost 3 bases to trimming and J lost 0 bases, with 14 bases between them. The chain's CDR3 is CASSLLAGRATNEKLFF. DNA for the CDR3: TGTGCCAGCAGTTTGTTGGCGGGTAGGGCAACTAATGAAAAACTGTTTTTT.

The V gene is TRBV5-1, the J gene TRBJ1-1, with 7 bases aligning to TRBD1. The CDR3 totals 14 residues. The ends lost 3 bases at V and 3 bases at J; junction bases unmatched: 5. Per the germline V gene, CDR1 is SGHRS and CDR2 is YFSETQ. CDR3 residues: CASSSGTAHTEAFF. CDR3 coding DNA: TGCGCCAGCAGCTCGGGGACAGCCCACACTGAAGCTTTCTTT.

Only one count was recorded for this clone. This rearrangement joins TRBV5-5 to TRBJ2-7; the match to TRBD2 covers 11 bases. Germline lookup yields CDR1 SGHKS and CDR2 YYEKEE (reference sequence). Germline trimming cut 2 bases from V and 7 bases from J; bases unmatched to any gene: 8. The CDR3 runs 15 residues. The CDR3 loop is CASSFILAGGGEQYF. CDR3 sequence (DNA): TGTGCCAGCAGCTTTATCCTAGCGGGGGGAGGGGAGCAGTACTTC.

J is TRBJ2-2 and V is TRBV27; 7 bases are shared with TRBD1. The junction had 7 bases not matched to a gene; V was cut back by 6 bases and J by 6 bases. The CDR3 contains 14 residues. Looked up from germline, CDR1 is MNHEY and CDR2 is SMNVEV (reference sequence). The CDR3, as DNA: TGTGCCAGCAGATACAGGGGTGGGTCCGGGGAGCTGTTTTTT. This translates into CASRYRGGSGELFF.

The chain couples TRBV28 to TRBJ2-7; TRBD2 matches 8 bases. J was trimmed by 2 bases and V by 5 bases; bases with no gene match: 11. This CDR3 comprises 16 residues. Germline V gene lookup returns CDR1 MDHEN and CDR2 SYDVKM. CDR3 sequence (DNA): TGTGCCAGCAGTCCCCCCACCGGGACTAGGGCCTACGAGCAGTACTTC. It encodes CASSPPTGTRAYEQYF. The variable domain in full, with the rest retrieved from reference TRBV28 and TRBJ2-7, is DVKVTQSSRYLVKRTGEKVFLECVQDMDHENMFWYRQDPGLGLRLIYFSYDVKMKEKGDIPEGYSVSREKKERFSLILESASTNQTSMYLCASSPPTGTRAYEQYFGPGTRLTVT.

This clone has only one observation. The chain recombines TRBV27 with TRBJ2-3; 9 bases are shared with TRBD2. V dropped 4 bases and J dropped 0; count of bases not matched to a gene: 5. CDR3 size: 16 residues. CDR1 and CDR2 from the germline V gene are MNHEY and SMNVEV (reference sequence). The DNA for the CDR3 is TGTGCCAGCAGTTCTAGCGGGACTACTAGCACAGATACGCAGTATTTT. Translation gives CASSSSGTTSTDTQYF.